The rows below give T cell receptor beta chains drawn from one sample of a study of CD8 T cells in ankylosing spondylitis. TCRdb used MiXCR to reprocess the 5' RACE reads, holding one entry per CDR3 protein. This table holds approximately 220,000 distinct CDR3 sequences, roughly a tenth found once. The sequencing sample was made of blood, either unsorted or a sorted T cell fraction (not recorded which). These receptors all come from a male donor with ankylosing spondylitis or in good health (not recorded which). Both conserved end residues are part of each CDR3. The D gene is left open where the match is weak. Part of the rows lack a size; the others show once, few, many or a class for expanded clones.

J: TRBJ2-1
size: -
V: TRBV15
D: TRBD2
CDR3: CATSSLAGGEQFF
DNA: TGTGCCACCAGCAGTTTAGCGGGGGGGGAGCAGTTCTTC

J: TRBJ2-3
size: many
V: TRBV5-1
D: TRBD2
CDR3: CASSLAVRLAGVRTDTQYF
DNA: TGCGCCAGCAGCTTGGCGGTCAGACTAGCGGGGGTACGCACAGATACGCAGTATTTT

J: TRBJ2-3
size: many
V: TRBV12-3/TRBV12-4
D: -
CDR3: CASSRPPLRTDKTDTQYF
DNA: TGTGCCAGCAGCCGTCCTCCGCTCAGGACAGACAAAACAGATACGCAGTATTTT

J: TRBJ1-1
size: -
V: TRBV20-1
D: -
CDR3: CSARASGWRTEAFF
DNA: TGCAGTGCTAGAGCCTCAGGGTGGCGAACTGAAGCTTTCTTT

J: TRBJ2-5
size: -
V: TRBV7-9
D: -
CDR3: CASTPLREETQYF
DNA: TGTGCCAGCACCCCACTTAGGGAAGAGACCCAGTACTTC

J: TRBJ1-1
size: -
V: TRBV15
D: -
CDR3: CATSRGATEGTEAFF
DNA: TGTGCCACCAGCAGAGGTGCGACGGAGGGCACTGAAGCTTTCTTT

J: TRBJ2-7
size: few
V: TRBV12-3/TRBV12-4
D: -
CDR3: CASSPQTSRLEQYF
DNA: TGTGCCAGCAGTCCACAGACTAGTCGGCTCGAGCAGTACTTC

J: TRBJ1-2
size: many
V: TRBV24-1
D: -
CDR3: CATSDPGYGYTF
DNA: TGTGCCACCAGTGATCCGGGTTATGGCTACACCTTC

J: TRBJ1-4
size: -
V: TRBV7-2
D: -
CDR3: CASSFRREGEKLFF
DNA: TGTGCCAGCAGCTTTAGAAGGGAGGGGGAAAAACTGTTTTTT

J: TRBJ1-4
size: -
V: TRBV7-9
D: -
CDR3: CASSLKSAGNEKLFF
DNA: TGTGCCAGCAGCTTAAAATCGGCAGGGAATGAAAAACTGTTTTTT

J: TRBJ1-1
size: many
V: TRBV6-5
D: -
CDR3: CASSSGSGKGNTEAFF
DNA: TGTGCCAGCAGTTCAGGGTCAGGCAAGGGGAACACTGAAGCTTTCTTT

J: TRBJ1-1
size: few
V: TRBV7-2
D: TRBD1
CDR3: CASSQGGARGTEAFF
DNA: TGTGCCAGCAGCCAGGGGGGGGCCCGGGGCACTGAAGCTTTCTTT

J: TRBJ2-7
size: many
V: TRBV6-1
D: -
CDR3: CASSDGSKDRGEQYF
DNA: TGTGCCAGCAGTGATGGTTCTAAGGATCGGGGCGAGCAGTACTTC

J: TRBJ1-1
size: few
V: TRBV7-3
D: -
CDR3: CASSLRQTTEAFF
DNA: TGTGCCAGCAGCTTAAGGCAGACAACTGAAGCTTTCTTT

J: TRBJ2-7
size: few
V: TRBV11-2
D: TRBD1
CDR3: CASSFGTGHYEQYF
DNA: TGTGCCAGCAGCTTTGGGACAGGTCACTACGAGCAGTACTTC

J: TRBJ1-6
size: few
V: TRBV27
D: -
CDR3: CASRADYNSPLHF
DNA: TGTGCCAGCAGGGCGGATTATAATTCACCCCTCCACTTT

J: TRBJ2-1
size: many
V: TRBV9
D: TRBD2
CDR3: CASSTGRGEYNEQFF
DNA: TGTGCCAGCAGCACCGGACGGGGGGAATACAATGAGCAGTTCTTC

J: TRBJ2-1
size: many
V: TRBV10-3
D: -
CDR3: CAISWTTRGDEQFF
DNA: TGTGCCATCAGTTGGACTACCCGAGGCGATGAGCAGTTCTTC

J: TRBJ2-1
size: many
V: TRBV3-1
D: -
CDR3: CASSQDLWQGNEQFF
DNA: TGTGCCAGCAGCCAAGATTTATGGCAGGGCAACGAGCAGTTCTTC

J: TRBJ1-4
size: many
V: TRBV28
D: -
CDR3: CASRRDLSEKLFF
DNA: TGTGCCAGCAGAAGGGACTTATCTGAAAAACTGTTTTTT

J: TRBJ2-2
size: few
V: TRBV5-1
D: -
CDR3: CASSKAGEDTGELFF
DNA: TGCGCCAGCAGTAAAGCGGGCGAGGACACCGGGGAGCTGTTTTTT

J: TRBJ2-1
size: few
V: TRBV20-1
D: TRBD2
CDR3: CSASFVPLHGGASALNEQFF
DNA: TGCAGTGCTAGTTTTGTCCCACTACACGGGGGGGCCTCGGCGTTGAATGAGCAGTTCTTC

J: TRBJ1-1
size: many
V: TRBV5-1
D: TRBD1
CDR3: CASSLAVWTGGTEAFF
DNA: TGCGCCAGCAGCTTGGCAGTCTGGACAGGGGGTACTGAAGCTTTCTTT

J: TRBJ2-3
size: many
V: TRBV20-1
D: TRBD2
CDR3: CSARDGRGGTDTQYF
DNA: TGCAGTGCTAGAGATGGGCGGGGGGGCACAGATACGCAGTATTTT

J: TRBJ1-2
size: -
V: TRBV3-1
D: -
CDR3: CASSQVPNVQGSGYTF
DNA: TGTGCCAGCAGCCAAGTGCCCAACGTCCAGGGCAGTGGCTACACCTTC

J: TRBJ2-1
size: few
V: TRBV5-1
D: -
CDR3: CASAGLSYNEQFF
DNA: TGCGCCAGCGCCGGCCTGTCCTACAATGAGCAGTTCTTC

J: TRBJ1-1
size: few
V: TRBV5-1
D: -
CDR3: CASSLEAGKAEAFF
DNA: TGCGCCAGCAGCTTGGAAGCAGGGAAGGCTGAAGCTTTCTTT

J: TRBJ2-2
size: many
V: TRBV7-9
D: TRBD1
CDR3: CASSFPPGQGDTGELFF
DNA: TGTGCCAGCAGCTTTCCCCCGGGACAGGGAGATACCGGGGAGCTGTTTTTT

J: TRBJ2-2
size: few
V: TRBV12-3/TRBV12-4
D: -
CDR3: CASSYPLGTQTGELFF
DNA: TGTGCCAGCAGTTACCCCCTGGGGACCCAGACCGGGGAGCTGTTTTTT

J: TRBJ1-2
size: many
V: TRBV5-6
D: -
CDR3: CASSLVTGYGYTF
DNA: TGTGCCAGCAGCTTGGTTACAGGCTATGGCTACACCTTC

J: TRBJ2-1
size: -
V: TRBV12-3/TRBV12-4
D: -
CDR3: CASTPLKGYGQFF
DNA: TGTGCCAGCACCCCTCTGAAGGGTTATGGGCAGTTCTTC

J: TRBJ1-1
size: -
V: TRBV7-3
D: -
CDR3: CASSLAGESNTEAFF
DNA: TGTGCCAGCAGCCTGGCGGGGGAATCGAACACTGAAGCTTTCTTT

J: TRBJ1-2
size: few
V: TRBV4-2
D: -
CDR3: CASSRVERLEGYTF
DNA: TGTGCCAGCAGCCGCGTTGAGAGGTTGGAAGGCTACACCTTC

J: TRBJ2-2
size: few
V: TRBV20-1
D: TRBD2
CDR3: CSARGLAGTGELFF
DNA: TGCAGTGCTAGAGGACTAGCGGGAACCGGGGAGCTGTTTTTT

J: TRBJ2-3
size: few
V: TRBV7-2
D: -
CDR3: CASSRDKSTDTQYF
DNA: TGTGCCAGCAGCCGAGACAAGTCCACAGATACGCAGTATTTT

J: TRBJ1-1
size: few
V: TRBV3-1
D: -
CDR3: CASRPTGSTEAFF
DNA: TGTGCCAGCAGGCCAACAGGGTCCACTGAAGCTTTCTTT

J: TRBJ2-3
size: many
V: TRBV3-1
D: -
CDR3: CASSPHTDTQYF
DNA: TGTGCCAGCAGCCCCCACACAGATACGCAGTATTTT

J: TRBJ2-7
size: many
V: TRBV28
D: -
CDR3: CASTRGGPYEQYF
DNA: TGTGCCAGCACCCGGGGCGGCCCCTACGAGCAGTACTTC

J: TRBJ2-1
size: -
V: TRBV10-3
D: -
CDR3: CAISEPTSPEQFF
DNA: TGTGCCATCAGTGAACCGACCTCCCCTGAGCAGTTCTTC

J: TRBJ2-3
size: many
V: TRBV5-1
D: -
CDR3: CASSLPGDRTDTQYF
DNA: TGCGCCAGCAGCTTGCCGGGGGACCGCACAGATACGCAGTATTTT

J: TRBJ2-7
size: few
V: TRBV12-3/TRBV12-4
D: TRBD2
CDR3: CASSFRSGGFSYEQYF
DNA: TGTGCCAGCAGTTTCCGTAGCGGGGGGTTCTCCTACGAGCAGTACTTC

J: TRBJ1-3
size: -
V: TRBV21-1
D: -
CDR3: CASSKRGRKGNTIYF
DNA: TGTGCCAGCAGCAAGCGGGGAAGGAAAGGAAACACCATATATTTT

J: TRBJ2-5
size: -
V: TRBV7-3
D: -
CDR3: CASTFGQETQYF
DNA: TGTGCCAGCACCTTTGGACAAGAGACCCAGTACTTC

J: TRBJ2-7
size: -
V: TRBV19
D: -
CDR3: CASSIGWTSYEQYF
DNA: TGTGCCAGTAGTATCGGATGGACCTCCTACGAGCAGTACTTC

J: TRBJ2-1
size: many
V: TRBV20-1
D: -
CDR3: CSASWGTTGNEQFF
DNA: TGCAGTGCTAGTTGGGGGACGACTGGAAATGAGCAGTTCTTC

J: TRBJ1-2
size: many
V: TRBV7-8
D: -
CDR3: CASSLGDMYGYTF
DNA: TGTGCCAGCAGCTTAGGGGATATGTATGGCTACACCTTC

J: TRBJ1-1
size: -
V: TRBV7-8
D: -
CDR3: CASSRGPAGGEAFF
DNA: TGTGCCAGCAGCAGGGGACCCGCAGGTGGGGAAGCTTTCTTT

J: TRBJ2-3
size: many
V: TRBV20-1
D: -
CDR3: CSARAPLGLDTQYF
DNA: TGCAGTGCTAGGGCTCCGTTGGGCTTAGATACGCAGTATTTT

J: TRBJ2-2
size: many
V: TRBV5-1
D: -
CDR3: CASSLLGFSNTGELFF
DNA: TGCGCCAGCAGCTTGCTGGGGTTCTCGAACACCGGGGAGCTGTTTTTT

J: TRBJ2-2
size: few
V: TRBV27
D: -
CDR3: CASSPRSANTGELFF
DNA: TGTGCCAGCAGTCCCCGGAGTGCGAACACCGGGGAGCTGTTTTTT

J: TRBJ1-3
size: many
V: TRBV7-3
D: -
CDR3: CASSQPAEGNTIYF
DNA: TGTGCCAGCAGCCAACCTGCTGAGGGAAACACCATATATTTT

J: TRBJ1-5
size: -
V: TRBV5-1
D: -
CDR3: CASSLGGPAGTQPQHF
DNA: TGCGCCAGCAGCTTGGGGGGACCTGCGGGTACTCAGCCCCAGCATTTT

J: TRBJ2-1
size: many
V: TRBV10-3
D: -
CDR3: CAIGGRESNEQFF
DNA: TGTGCCATCGGGGGCCGGGAATCTAATGAGCAGTTCTTC

J: TRBJ1-2
size: few
V: TRBV10-3
D: TRBD1
CDR3: CANRDSEEGYTF
DNA: TGTGCCAACCGGGACAGTGAGGAGGGCTACACCTTC

J: TRBJ1-2
size: many
V: TRBV5-1
D: -
CDR3: CASGDWGLGYTF
DNA: TGCGCCAGCGGCGATTGGGGTCTCGGCTACACCTTC

J: TRBJ2-1
size: many
V: TRBV11-2
D: -
CDR3: CASSLVRGKSNEQFF
DNA: TGTGCCAGCAGCTTAGTTCGAGGCAAGTCCAATGAGCAGTTCTTC

J: TRBJ1-5
size: many
V: TRBV20-1
D: TRBD1
CDR3: CSARTTGGYQPQHF
DNA: TGCAGTGCTAGAACGACAGGGGGCTATCAGCCCCAGCATTTT

J: TRBJ1-1
size: many
V: TRBV5-6
D: TRBD1
CDR3: CASSHRDRDGAFF
DNA: TGTGCCAGCAGCCACCGGGACAGGGACGGAGCTTTCTTT